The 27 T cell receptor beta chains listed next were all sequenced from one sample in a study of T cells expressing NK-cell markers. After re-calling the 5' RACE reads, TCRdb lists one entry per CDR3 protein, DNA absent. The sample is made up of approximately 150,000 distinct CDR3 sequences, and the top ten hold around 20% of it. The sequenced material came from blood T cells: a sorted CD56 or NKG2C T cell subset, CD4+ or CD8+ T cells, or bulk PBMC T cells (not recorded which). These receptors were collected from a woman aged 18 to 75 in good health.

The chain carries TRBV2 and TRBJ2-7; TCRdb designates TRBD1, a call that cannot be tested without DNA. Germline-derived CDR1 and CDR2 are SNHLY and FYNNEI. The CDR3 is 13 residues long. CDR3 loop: CASSTTGSGEQYF.

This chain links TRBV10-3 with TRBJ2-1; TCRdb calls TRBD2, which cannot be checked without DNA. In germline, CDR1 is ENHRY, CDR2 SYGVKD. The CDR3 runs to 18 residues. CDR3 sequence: CAISEPSSGTSSYNEQFF.

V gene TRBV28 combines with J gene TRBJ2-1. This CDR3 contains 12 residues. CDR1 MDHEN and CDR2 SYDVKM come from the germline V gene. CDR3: CASMALHNEQFF.

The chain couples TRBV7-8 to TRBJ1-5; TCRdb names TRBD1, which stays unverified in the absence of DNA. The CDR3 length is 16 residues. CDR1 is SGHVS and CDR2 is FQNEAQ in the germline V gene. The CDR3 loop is CASSLPGSYSNQPQHF.

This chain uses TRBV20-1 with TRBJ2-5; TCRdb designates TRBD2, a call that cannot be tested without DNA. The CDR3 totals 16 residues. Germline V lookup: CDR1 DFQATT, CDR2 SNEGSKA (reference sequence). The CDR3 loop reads CSALTGLAGPSGTQYF.

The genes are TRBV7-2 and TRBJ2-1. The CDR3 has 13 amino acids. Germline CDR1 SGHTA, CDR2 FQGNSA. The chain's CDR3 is CASSLLLTNEQFF.

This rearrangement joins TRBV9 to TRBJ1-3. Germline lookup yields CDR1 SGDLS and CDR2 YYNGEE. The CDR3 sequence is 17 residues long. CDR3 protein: CASSPDTLKRSGNTIYF.

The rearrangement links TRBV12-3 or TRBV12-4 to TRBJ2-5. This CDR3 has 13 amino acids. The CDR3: CASSLNPEETQYF.

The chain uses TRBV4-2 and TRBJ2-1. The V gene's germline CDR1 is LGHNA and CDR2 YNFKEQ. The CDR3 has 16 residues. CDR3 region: CASSQAAYLSYNEQFF.

The CDR3 reads CSGGSENTEAFF. The chain uses TRBV29-1 and TRBJ1-1. Germline V gene data show CDR1 as SQVTM and CDR2 as ANQGSEA. The CDR3 runs 12 residues.

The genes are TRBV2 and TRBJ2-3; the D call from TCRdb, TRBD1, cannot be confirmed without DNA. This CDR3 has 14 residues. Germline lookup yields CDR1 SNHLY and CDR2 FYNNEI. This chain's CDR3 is CASQGPGQLDTQYF.

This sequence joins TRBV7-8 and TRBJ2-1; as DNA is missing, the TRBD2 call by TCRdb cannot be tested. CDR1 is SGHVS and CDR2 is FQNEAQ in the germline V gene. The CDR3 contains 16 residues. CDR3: CASIDRAGGRGNEQFF.

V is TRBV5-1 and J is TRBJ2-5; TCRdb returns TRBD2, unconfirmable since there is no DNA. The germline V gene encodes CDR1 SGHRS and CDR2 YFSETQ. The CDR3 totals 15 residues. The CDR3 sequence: CASSLGRGSMETQYF.

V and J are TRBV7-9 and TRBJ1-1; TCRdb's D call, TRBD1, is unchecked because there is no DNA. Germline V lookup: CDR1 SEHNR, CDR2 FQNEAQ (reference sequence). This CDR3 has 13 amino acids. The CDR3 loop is CASSWGENTEAFF.

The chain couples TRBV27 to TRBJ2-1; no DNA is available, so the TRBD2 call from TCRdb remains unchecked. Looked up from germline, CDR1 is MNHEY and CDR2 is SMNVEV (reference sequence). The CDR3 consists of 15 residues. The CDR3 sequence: CASSVGTSVRNEQFF.

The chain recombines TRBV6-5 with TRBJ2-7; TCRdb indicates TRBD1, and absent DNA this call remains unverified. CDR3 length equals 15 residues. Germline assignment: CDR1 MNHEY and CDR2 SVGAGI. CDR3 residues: CASRYSPGTAYEQYF.

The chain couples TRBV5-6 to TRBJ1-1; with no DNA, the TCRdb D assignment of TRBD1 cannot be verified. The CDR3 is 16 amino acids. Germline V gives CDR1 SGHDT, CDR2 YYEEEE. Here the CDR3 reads CASSLPPVLGGTEAFF.

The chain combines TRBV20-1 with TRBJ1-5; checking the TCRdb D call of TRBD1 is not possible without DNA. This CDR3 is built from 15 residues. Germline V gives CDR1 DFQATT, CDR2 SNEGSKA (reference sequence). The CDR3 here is CSATSPREGNQPQHF.

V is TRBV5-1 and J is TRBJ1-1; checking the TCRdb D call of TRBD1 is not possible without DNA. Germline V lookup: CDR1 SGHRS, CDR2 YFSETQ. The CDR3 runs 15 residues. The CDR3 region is CASSLFSGMNTEAFF.

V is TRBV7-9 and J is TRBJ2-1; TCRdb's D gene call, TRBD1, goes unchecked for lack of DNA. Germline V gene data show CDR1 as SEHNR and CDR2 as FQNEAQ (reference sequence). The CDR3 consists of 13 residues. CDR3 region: CASSRPGGPLQFF.

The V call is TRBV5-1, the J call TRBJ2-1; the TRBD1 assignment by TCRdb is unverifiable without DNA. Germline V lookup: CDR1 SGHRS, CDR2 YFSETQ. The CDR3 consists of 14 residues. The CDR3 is CASSLDPGAGVQFF.

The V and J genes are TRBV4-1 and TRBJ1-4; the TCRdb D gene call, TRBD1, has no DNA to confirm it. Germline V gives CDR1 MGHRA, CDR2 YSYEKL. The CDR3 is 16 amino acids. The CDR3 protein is CASSQDVGPANEKLFF.

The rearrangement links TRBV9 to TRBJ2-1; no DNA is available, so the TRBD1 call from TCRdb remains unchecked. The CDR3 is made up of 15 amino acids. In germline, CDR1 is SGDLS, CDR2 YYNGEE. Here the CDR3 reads CASSGGQGASNEQFF. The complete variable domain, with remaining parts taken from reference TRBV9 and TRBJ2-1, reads DSGVTQTPKHLITATGQRVTLRCSPRSGDLSVYWYQQSLDQGLQFLIQYYNGEERAKGNILERFSAQQFPDLHSELNLSSLELGDSALYFCASSGGQGASNEQFFGPGTRLTVL.

CDR3 sequence: CASSGTASYEQYF. The rearrangement uses TRBV6-2 or TRBV6-3 and TRBJ2-7; TCRdb's assignment of TRBD2 cannot be checked, as there is no DNA. In germline, CDR1 is MNHEY, CDR2 SVGEGT. This CDR3 has 13 residues.

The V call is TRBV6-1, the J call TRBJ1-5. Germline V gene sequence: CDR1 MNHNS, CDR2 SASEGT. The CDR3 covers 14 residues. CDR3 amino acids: CASSEGGSNQPQHF.

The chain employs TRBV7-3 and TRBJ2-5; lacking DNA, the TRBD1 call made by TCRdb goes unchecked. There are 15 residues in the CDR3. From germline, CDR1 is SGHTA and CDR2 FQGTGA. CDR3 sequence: CASSFQGTVQETQYF.

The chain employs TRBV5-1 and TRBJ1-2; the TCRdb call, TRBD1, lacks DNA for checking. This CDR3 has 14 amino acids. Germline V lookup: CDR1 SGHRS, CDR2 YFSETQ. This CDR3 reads CASSEQGANYGYTF.